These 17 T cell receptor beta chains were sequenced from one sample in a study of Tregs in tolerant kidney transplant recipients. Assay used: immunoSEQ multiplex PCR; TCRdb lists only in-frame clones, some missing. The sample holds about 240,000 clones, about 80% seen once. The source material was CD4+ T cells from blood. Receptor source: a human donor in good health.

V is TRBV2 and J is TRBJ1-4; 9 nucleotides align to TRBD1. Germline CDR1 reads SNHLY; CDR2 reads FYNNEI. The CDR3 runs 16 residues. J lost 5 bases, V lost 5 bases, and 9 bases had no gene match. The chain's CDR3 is CASSTQGARGNEKLFF. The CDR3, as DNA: TGTGCCAGCAGTACACAGGGGGCGCGTGGAAATGAAAAACTGTTTTTT.

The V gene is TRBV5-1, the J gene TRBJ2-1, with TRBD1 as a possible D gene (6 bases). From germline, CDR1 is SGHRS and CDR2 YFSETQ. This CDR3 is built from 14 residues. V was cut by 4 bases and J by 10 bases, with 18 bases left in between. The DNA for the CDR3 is TGCGCCAGCAGCCTGGGGCAGGGGCCCTCGGAGCAGTTCTTC. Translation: CASSLGQGPSEQFF.

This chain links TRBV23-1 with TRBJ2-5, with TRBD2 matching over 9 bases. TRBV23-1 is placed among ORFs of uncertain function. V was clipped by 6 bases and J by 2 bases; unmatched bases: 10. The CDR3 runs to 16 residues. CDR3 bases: TGCGCCAGCAGCCTCGGACTAGCGAACACGCAAGAGACCCAGTACTTC. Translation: CASSLGLANTQETQYF.

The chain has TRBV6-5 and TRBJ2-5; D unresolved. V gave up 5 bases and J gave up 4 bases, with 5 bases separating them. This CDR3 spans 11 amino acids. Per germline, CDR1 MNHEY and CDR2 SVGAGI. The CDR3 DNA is TGTGCCAGCAGTGCTAGAGAGACCCAGTACTTC. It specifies CASSARETQYF.

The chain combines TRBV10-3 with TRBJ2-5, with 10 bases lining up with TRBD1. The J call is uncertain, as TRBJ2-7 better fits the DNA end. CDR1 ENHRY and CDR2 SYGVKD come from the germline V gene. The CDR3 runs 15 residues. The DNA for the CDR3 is TGTGCCATCAGTGGAGGGACAGGGGTTCCCAACGAGCAGTACTTC. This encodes CAISGGTGVPNEQYF.

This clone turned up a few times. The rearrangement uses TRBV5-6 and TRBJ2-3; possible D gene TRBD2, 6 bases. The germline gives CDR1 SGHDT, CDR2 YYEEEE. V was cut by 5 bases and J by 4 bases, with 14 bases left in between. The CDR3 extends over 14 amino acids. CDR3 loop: CASRSASAPDTQYF. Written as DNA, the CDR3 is TGTGCCAGCAGATCTGCTAGCGCCCCAGATACGCAGTATTTT.

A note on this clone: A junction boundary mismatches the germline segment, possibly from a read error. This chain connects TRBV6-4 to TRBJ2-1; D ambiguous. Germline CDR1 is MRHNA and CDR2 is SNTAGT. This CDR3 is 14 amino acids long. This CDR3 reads CASSALISVGELFF. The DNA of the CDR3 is TGTGCCAGCAGTGCCCTCATATCCGTTGGTGAGCTGTTCTTC.

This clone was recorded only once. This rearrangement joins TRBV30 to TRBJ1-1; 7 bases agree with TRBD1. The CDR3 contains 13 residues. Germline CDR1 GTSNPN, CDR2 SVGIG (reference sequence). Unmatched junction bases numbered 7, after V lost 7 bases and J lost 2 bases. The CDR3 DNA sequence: TGTGCCTTCCTGGACAGGACCAACACTGAAGCTTTCTTT. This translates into CAFLDRTNTEAFF.

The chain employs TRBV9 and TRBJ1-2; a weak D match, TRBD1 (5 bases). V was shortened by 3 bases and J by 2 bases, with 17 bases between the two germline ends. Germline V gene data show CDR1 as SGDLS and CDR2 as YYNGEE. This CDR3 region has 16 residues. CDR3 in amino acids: CASSAASGRTNYGYTF. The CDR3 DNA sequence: TGTGCCAGCAGCGCTGCCTCGGGACGGACGAACTATGGCTACACCTTC.

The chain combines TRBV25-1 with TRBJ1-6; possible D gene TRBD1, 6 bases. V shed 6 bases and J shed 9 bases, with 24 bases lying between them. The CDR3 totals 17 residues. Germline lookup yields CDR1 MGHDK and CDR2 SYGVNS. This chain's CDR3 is CASSRKGGSGVGSPLHF. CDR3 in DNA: TGTGCCAGCAGCCGAAAGGGGGGTTCCGGAGTAGGTTCACCCCTCCACTTT.

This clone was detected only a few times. The DNA of the CDR3 is TGTGCCTGCGGACTAGCGGGTATGCAAGAGACCCAGTACTTC. Protein sequence: CACGLAGMQETQYF. The chain has TRBV6-6 and TRBJ2-5; the match to TRBD2 covers 11 bases. The germline V gene encodes CDR1 MNHNY and CDR2 SVGAGI (reference sequence). The CDR3 covers 14 residues. V lost 11 bases, J lost 2 bases, and 7 bases stayed unmatched.

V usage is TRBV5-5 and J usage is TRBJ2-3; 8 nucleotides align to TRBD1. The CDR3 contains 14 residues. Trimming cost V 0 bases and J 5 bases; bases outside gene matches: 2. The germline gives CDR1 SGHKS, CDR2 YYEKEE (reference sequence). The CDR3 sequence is CASSLEQGEDTQYF. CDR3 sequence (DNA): TGTGCCAGCAGCTTGGAACAGGGGGAAGATACGCAGTATTTT.

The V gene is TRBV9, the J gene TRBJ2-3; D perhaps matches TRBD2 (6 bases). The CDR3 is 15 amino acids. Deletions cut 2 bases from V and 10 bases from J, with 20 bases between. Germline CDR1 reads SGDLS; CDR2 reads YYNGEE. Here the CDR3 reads CASSVTPGREHPQYF. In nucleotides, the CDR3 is TGTGCCAGCAGCGTTACCCCCGGGAGAGAACACCCGCAGTATTTT.

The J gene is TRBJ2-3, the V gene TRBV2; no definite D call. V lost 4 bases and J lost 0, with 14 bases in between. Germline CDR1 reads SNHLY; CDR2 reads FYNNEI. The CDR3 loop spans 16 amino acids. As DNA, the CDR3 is TGTGCCAGCAGTGCTCAGGACGGCCTGAGCACAGATACGCAGTATTTT. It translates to CASSAQDGLSTDTQYF.

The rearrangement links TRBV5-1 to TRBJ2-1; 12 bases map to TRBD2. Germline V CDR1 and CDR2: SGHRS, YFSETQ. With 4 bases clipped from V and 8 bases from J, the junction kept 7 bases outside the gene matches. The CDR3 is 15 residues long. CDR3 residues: CASSTGLAGIDEQFF. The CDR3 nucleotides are TGCGCCAGCAGCACCGGACTAGCGGGAATCGATGAGCAGTTCTTC.

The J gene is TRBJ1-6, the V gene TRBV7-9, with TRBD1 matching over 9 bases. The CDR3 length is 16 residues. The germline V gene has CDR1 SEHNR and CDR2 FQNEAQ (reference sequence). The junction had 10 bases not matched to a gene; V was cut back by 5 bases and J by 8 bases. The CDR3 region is CASSDPGQGGYSPLHF. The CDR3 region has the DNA TGTGCCAGCAGCGACCCGGGACAGGGAGGTTATTCACCCCTCCACTTT. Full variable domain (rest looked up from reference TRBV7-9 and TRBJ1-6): DTGVSQNPRHKITKRGQNVTFRCDPISEHNRLYWYRQTLGQGPEFLTYFQNEAQLEKSRLLSDRFSAERPKGSFSTLEIQRTEQGDSAMYLCASSDPGQGGYSPLHFGNGTRLTVT.

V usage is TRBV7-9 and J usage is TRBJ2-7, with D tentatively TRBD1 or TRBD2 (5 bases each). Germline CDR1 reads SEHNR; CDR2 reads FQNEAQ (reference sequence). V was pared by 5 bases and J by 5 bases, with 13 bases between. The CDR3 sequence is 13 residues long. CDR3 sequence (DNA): TGTGCCAGCAGCCACAGGTTGGAGGACGAGCAGTACTTC. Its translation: CASSHRLEDEQYF.